This paragraph reports one T cell receptor beta chain. The record originates from a study of blood T cell repertoires in COVID-19. Looking at the study overall: Sites in the United States, Italy and Spain provided acute and convalescent COVID-19 samples.

TCRdb's copy holds only in-frame clones and misses some; the assay was immunoSEQ multiplex PCR. The data contain a few hundred thousand clones, roughly 80% of them singletons. Looked up from germline, CDR1 is LNHDA and CDR2 is SQIVND (reference sequence). The CDR3 contains 13 residues. Trimming cost V 10 bases and J 6 bases; bases outside gene matches: 8. Specimen: peripheral blood. This receptor was obtained from a woman of 80 years or more with active or convalescent COVID-19. This rearrangement joins TRBV19 to TRBJ1-4; 7 bases map to TRBD1. Written as DNA, the CDR3 is TGTGCCACTAGAACAGGGGAGGATGAAAAACTGTTTTTT. Encoded protein: CATRTGEDEKLFF. Variable domain in full (rest from reference TRBV19 and TRBJ1-4): DGGITQSPKYLFRKEGQNVTLSCEQNLNHDAMYWYRQDPGQGLRLIYYSQIVNDFQKGDIAEGYSVSREKKESFPLTVTSAQKNPTAFYLCATRTGEDEKLFFGSGTQLSVL.